These 14 T cell receptor beta chains came from one sample sequenced in a study of shared clonotypes between healthy human individuals. TCRdb's table, derived via immunoSEQ multiplex PCR, lists solely in-frame clones and lacks some. The sample yields a few million clones, about nine tenths seen once. Source material: naive CD4+ T cells from PBMCs. The subset here: CD45RA+ positively selected. The receptors derive from a man between 18 and 35 years old in good health. Some clones in this sample may be carry-over from other donors' samples.

The count of this clone is one. The CDR3 nucleotides read TGTGCCAGTAGTATAGATCGGTCCAGCGGGATCTCCTACAATGAGCAGTTCTTC. Residues: CASSIDRSSGISYNEQFF. The rearrangement joins TRBV19 to TRBJ2-1; the match to TRBD2 covers 7 bases. CDR3 length equals 18 residues. Germline CDR1 reads LNHDA; CDR2 reads SQIVND (reference sequence). Trimming took 0 bases from V and 0 from J; bases not matched to a gene: 8.

This chain links TRBV27 with TRBJ2-7; 9 nucleotides line up with TRBD1. Losses at the gene ends were 3 bases for V and 6 bases for J; bases not matched to a gene: 12. Germline assignment: CDR1 MNHEY and CDR2 SMNVEV (reference sequence). This CDR3 contains 16 residues. The DNA for the CDR3 is TGTGCCAGCAGTTTTCACCGGGGGACAGGGACCTTCGAGCAGTACTTC. Protein: CASSFHRGTGTFEQYF.

This chain uses TRBV7-2 with TRBJ2-7, with D possibly being TRBD2 (6 bases). CDR1 and CDR2 (germline): SGHTA, FQGNSA. The germline V and J ends were trimmed by 4 bases and 7 bases, with 14 bases remaining between them. CDR3 length: 13 residues. CDR3 DNA sequence: TGTGCCAGCAGCTCCAGGGTGGCGGGGGAGCAGTACTTC. Its protein is CASSSRVAGEQYF.

V usage is TRBV27 and J usage is TRBJ2-7; D remains unclear. Germline assignment: CDR1 MNHEY and CDR2 SMNVEV (reference sequence). The CDR3 runs to 13 residues. V gave up 3 bases and J gave up 1 base, with 7 bases separating them. The CDR3 sequence: CASSLARSYEQYF. The DNA of the CDR3 is TGTGCCAGCAGTTTGGCTCGATCCTACGAGCAGTACTTC.

The V call is TRBV5-1, the J call TRBJ2-7; 10 positions match TRBD2. V was pared by 0 bases and J by 2 bases, with 8 bases of the junction left unmatched. The CDR3 consists of 17 residues. Germline loops: CDR1 SGHRS, CDR2 YFSETQ. As DNA, the CDR3 is TGCGCCAGCAGCTTGGGGGCTAGCGGGAGATTCCCCTACGAGCAGTACTTC. Amino acids: CASSLGASGRFPYEQYF.

As for this clone: This CDR3 is also generated by other DNA sequences in the sample. In DNA form, the CDR3 reads TGTGCCAGCAGCTTCCGGACAGGCCAGGGAAAACTGTTTTTT. As protein: CASSFRTGQGKLFF. The V gene is TRBV7-2, the J gene TRBJ1-4; 7 positions match TRBD1. With 3 bases clipped from V and 10 bases from J, the junction kept 8 bases outside the gene matches. The CDR3 is 14 residues long. Germline V lookup: CDR1 SGHTA, CDR2 FQGNSA.

The chain joins TRBV27 to TRBJ1-4; D is perhaps TRBD1 (6 bases). V was shortened by 7 bases and J by 4 bases, with 16 bases between the two germline ends. The CDR3 totals 15 residues. Per the germline V gene, CDR1 is MNHEY and CDR2 is SMNVEV (reference sequence). CDR3 protein: CASTRTAAGNEKLFF. Here the CDR3 DNA reads TGTGCCAGCACTCGGACAGCCGCTGGTAATGAAAAACTGTTTTTT.

Remarks on this clone: The sample holds other DNA sequences that translate to the same CDR3. The rearrangement joins TRBV7-2 to TRBJ2-7; a weak D match, TRBD2 (5 bases). This CDR3 contains 14 residues. Trimming removed 1 base at V and 4 bases at J, with 11 bases between. From germline, CDR1 is SGHTA and CDR2 FQGNSA. The CDR3, as DNA: TGTGCCAGCAGCTTAGGTGGGAGAAGGTACGAGCAGTACTTC. Translated, it gives CASSLGGRRYEQYF.

This sequence joins TRBV28 and TRBJ2-1; TRBD2 matches 8 bases. With 5 bases clipped from V and 7 bases from J, the junction kept 13 bases outside the gene matches. CDR1 MDHEN and CDR2 SYDVKM come from the germline V gene. The CDR3 loop spans 16 amino acids. This chain's CDR3 is CASSPSGGARSNEQFF. In nucleotides, the CDR3 is TGTGCCAGCAGTCCGTCGGGGGGGGCGAGGAGTAATGAGCAGTTCTTC. The entire variable domain, with the rest obtained from reference TRBV28 and TRBJ2-1, is as follows: DVKVTQSSRYLVKRTGEKVFLECVQDMDHENMFWYRQDPGLGLRLIYFSYDVKMKEKGDIPEGYSVSREKKERFSLILESASTNQTSMYLCASSPSGGARSNEQFFGPGTRLTVL.

This chain joins TRBV7-8 and TRBJ1-1; D ambiguous. The CDR3 loop spans 14 amino acids. The ends were cut back, 2 bases at V and 1 base at J, with 8 bases in the middle. CDR1 is SGHVS, CDR2 FQNEAQ, per germline. The CDR3 loop is CASSLQAGNTEAFF. The CDR3 nucleotides read TGTGCCAGCAGCTTACAGGCAGGGAACACTGAAGCTTTCTTT.

A remark on this clone: Additional DNA sequences in this sample encode the identical CDR3. The gene calls are TRBV18 and TRBJ1-1; D gene unclear. The CDR3 is made up of 13 amino acids. The V end lost 0 bases, the J end lost 4 bases, and 6 bases lay between the germline ends. The V gene's germline CDR1 is KGHSH and CDR2 LQKENI. The CDR3 region is CASSPPAGTEAFF. For the CDR3, the DNA is TGTGCCAGCTCACCACCGGCAGGCACTGAAGCTTTCTTT. The full variable domain, rest sourced from reference TRBV18 and TRBJ1-1, is NAGVMQNPRHLVRRRGQEARLRCSPMKGHSHVYWYRQLPEEGLKFMVYLQKENIIDESGMPKERFSAEFPKEGPSILRIQQVVRGDSAAYFCASSPPAGTEAFFGQGTRLTVV.

V is TRBV18 and J is TRBJ2-5; possibly TRBD2 for D (5 bases). V was trimmed by 11 bases and J by 5 bases, leaving 15 bases between them. The CDR3 covers 12 residues. Germline V gene sequence: CDR1 KGHSH, CDR2 LQKENI. The CDR3 DNA reads as TGTGCCGCCGGGGATACGGATGAGACCCAGTACTTC. It encodes CAAGDTDETQYF.

This chain links TRBV7-2 with TRBJ2-3; no firm D call. The germline V and J ends were trimmed by 5 bases and 7 bases, with 13 bases remaining between them. Germline CDR1 and CDR2: SGHTA and FQGNSA. The CDR3 loop spans 13 amino acids. The CDR3 region is CASSDPGLNTQYF. The CDR3 DNA is TGTGCCAGCAGCGACCCTGGGCTAAATACGCAGTATTTT.

Notes on this clone: Other DNA sequences within the sample encode an identical CDR3. The genes are TRBV28 and TRBJ1-2; D perhaps matches TRBD1 (5 bases). Germline CDR1 and CDR2: MDHEN and SYDVKM. Trimming shortened V by 8 bases and J by 2 bases, and 9 bases separated the two germline ends. The CDR3 consists of 12 residues. The CDR3 region is CASGGENYGYTF. DNA of the CDR3: TGTGCCAGCGGAGGGGAGAACTATGGCTACACCTTC.